The 18 T cell receptor beta chains given below trace back to one sample, sequenced in a study of cytomegalovirus exposure and HLA in healthy donors. Use of 60 Vbeta and 13 Jbeta primers characterized the PCR. Repertoires were generated with immunoSEQ multiplex PCR, while TCRdb's copy carries only in-frame clones and drops some. Its clone listing holds some 130,000 clones. Sequencing was done on a sample of PBMCs. The receptors come from a young man in good health and CMV-seronegative.

The chain joins TRBV27 to TRBJ1-1; TRBD1 is a possible D gene (5 bases). Trimming took 5 bases from V and 5 from J, leaving 18 bases between them. CDR1 MNHEY and CDR2 SMNVEV come from the germline V gene (reference sequence). The CDR3 is 15 residues long. CDR3 region: CASSLYRTLTTEAFF. For the CDR3, the DNA is TGTGCCAGCAGTCTATACCGGACACTAACAACTGAAGCTTTCTTT.

The chain employs TRBV15 and TRBJ1-1; D is uncertain. The germline V gene has CDR1 LNHNV and CDR2 YYDKDF (reference sequence). V lost 0 bases to trimming and J lost 6 bases, with 8 bases between them. The CDR3 contains 13 residues. DNA for the CDR3: TGTGCCACCAGCAGAGATCCCCGCGCTGAAGCTTTCTTT. The encoded protein is CATSRDPRAEAFF.

The chain employs TRBV11-2 and TRBJ2-5; possible D gene TRBD1, 5 bases. V was cut by 0 bases and J by 2 bases, with 13 bases left in between. Germline CDR1 reads SGHAT; CDR2 reads FQNNGV. This CDR3 contains 16 residues. The CDR3 reads CASSLDLTAFQETQYF. CDR3 sequence (DNA): TGTGCCAGCAGCTTAGATCTGACAGCCTTTCAAGAGACCCAGTACTTC.

The J gene is TRBJ2-1, the V gene TRBV6-6; no firm D call. CDR3 length: 15 amino acids. Germline values: CDR1 MNHNY, CDR2 SVGAGI (reference sequence). V was cut by 5 bases and J by 4 bases, with 15 bases left in between. The CDR3 region has the DNA TGTGCCAGCAGTGCAGGCCCTTACCTTTACAATGAGCAGTTCTTC. As protein: CASSAGPYLYNEQFF.

The chain uses TRBV9 and TRBJ2-3; 7 nucleotides match TRBD2. The CDR3 is 15 amino acids. Germline V CDR1 and CDR2: SGDLS, YYNGEE. Trimming cost V 0 bases and J 4 bases; bases outside gene matches: 5. Here the CDR3 DNA reads TGTGCCAGCAGCGTAGTGGCGGGAGCGGCAGATACGCAGTATTTT. Translating it yields CASSVVAGAADTQYF.

The chain employs TRBV7-2 and TRBJ2-3; D call uncertain. This CDR3 comprises 11 residues. CDR1 and CDR2 (germline): SGHTA, FQGNSA. Trimming removed 3 bases at V and 5 bases at J, with 3 bases between. CDR3 region: CASSFRDTQYF. Here the CDR3 DNA reads TGTGCCAGCAGCTTTCGAGATACGCAGTATTTT. Full variable domain (outside the CDR3, taken from reference TRBV7-2 and TRBJ2-3): GAGVSQSPSNKVTEKGKDVELRCDPISGHTALYWYRQSLGQGLEFLIYFQGNSAPDKSGLPSDRFSAERTGGSVSTLTIQRTQQEDSAVYLCASSFRDTQYFGPGTRLTVL.

J is TRBJ1-5 and V is TRBV7-2, with D possibly matching TRBD1 (6 bases). Germline V gene sequence: CDR1 SGHTA, CDR2 FQGNSA. The CDR3 runs 13 residues. V lost 4 bases, J lost 6 bases, and 10 bases lay in between. The CDR3 sequence is CASSSLRGQPQHF. DNA of the CDR3: TGTGCCAGCAGCTCTCTCAGGGGTCAGCCCCAGCATTTT.

The CDR3 sequence: CASSLSGGSNQPQHF. The CDR3 DNA sequence: TGTGCCAGCAGCTTGTCAGGGGGAAGCAATCAGCCCCAGCATTTT. The rearrangement joins TRBV5-8 to TRBJ1-5; 7 bases are shared with TRBD1. The CDR3 has 15 amino acids. The junction had 2 bases not matched to a gene; V was cut back by 1 base and J by 1 base. Germline assignment: CDR1 SGHTS and CDR2 YDEGEE. Full variable domain (remainder filled in from reference TRBV5-8 and TRBJ1-5): EAGVTQSPTHLIKTRGQQATLRCSPISGHTSVYWYQQALGLGLQFLLWYDEGEERNRGNFPPRFSGRQFPNYSSELNVNALELEDSALYLCASSLSGGSNQPQHFGDGTRLSIL.

The chain links TRBV28 to TRBJ2-5; TRBD1 might be the D (5 bases). The germline V and J ends were trimmed by 1 base and 5 bases, with 11 bases remaining between them. The CDR3 length is 14 residues. The germline CDR1 and CDR2 sequences are MDHEN and SYDVKM. CDR3 sequence reads: CASSLLGAGETQYF. CDR3 nucleotides: TGTGCCAGCAGTTTATTAGGGGCAGGGGAGACCCAGTACTTC.

For the CDR3, the DNA is TGTGCCAGCTCACCAAAATCACTAGCGGGAGGGCCTAGTGAGCAGTTCTTC. Translated, it gives CASSPKSLAGGPSEQFF. The genes are TRBV18 and TRBJ2-1; 13 nucleotides align to TRBD2. With V trimmed by 2 bases and J by 9 bases, 10 bases remained unmatched. From germline, CDR1 is KGHSH and CDR2 LQKENI. The CDR3 runs 17 residues.

The rearrangement links TRBV4-3 to TRBJ2-7; TRBD2 aligns across 9 bases. J lost 3 bases, V lost 0 bases, and 3 bases had no gene match. CDR1 is LGHNA and CDR2 is YSLEER in the germline V gene. The CDR3 sequence is 15 residues long. CDR3 nucleotides: TGCGCCAGCAGCCAAGATCTGCGGGGGGGCTACGAGCAGTACTTC. The encoded protein is CASSQDLRGGYEQYF.

The rearrangement joins TRBV7-9 to TRBJ1-1; D possibly corresponds to TRBD1 (6 bases). The V gene's germline CDR1 is SEHNR and CDR2 FQNEAQ (reference sequence). Trimming removed 5 bases at V and 2 bases at J, with 12 bases between. The length of the CDR3 is 14 residues. CDR3 sequence reads: CASSLGTHNTEAFF. CDR3 coding DNA: TGTGCCAGCAGCCTCGGGACACATAACACTGAAGCTTTCTTT.

The chain employs TRBV2 and TRBJ1-1, with D unclear. The CDR3 extends over 15 amino acids. Trimming took 6 bases from V and 0 from J, leaving 14 bases between them. Germline V gene data show CDR1 as SNHLY and CDR2 as FYNNEI. The CDR3 here is CASRKVEDMNTEAFF. The CDR3 bases are TGTGCCAGCAGGAAGGTCGAAGACATGAACACTGAAGCTTTCTTT.

This rearrangement joins TRBV5-6 to TRBJ1-4; TRBD1 might be the D (5 bases). The V gene's germline CDR1 is SGHDT and CDR2 YYEEEE. The V and J ends lost 4 bases and 3 bases respectively, with 10 bases between them. This CDR3 is built from 14 residues. Here the CDR3 reads CASSGGGSNEKLFF. CDR3 coding DNA: TGTGCCAGCAGCGGCGGGGGTTCTAATGAAAAACTGTTTTTT.

The chain links TRBV30 to TRBJ1-1, with D unresolved. This CDR3 comprises 14 residues. Trimming stripped 1 base from V and 1 base from J, with 10 bases between. Looked up from germline, CDR1 is GTSNPN and CDR2 is SVGIG (reference sequence). The CDR3 loop is CAWSERRKNTEAFF. DNA for the CDR3: TGTGCCTGGAGTGAAAGGAGAAAGAACACTGAAGCTTTCTTT.

J is TRBJ2-2 and V is TRBV27; 7 bases map to TRBD1. The germline V gene encodes CDR1 MNHEY and CDR2 SMNVEV (reference sequence). With V trimmed by 3 bases and J by 4 bases, 2 bases remained unmatched. CDR3 length equals 14 residues. CDR3: CASSFYRGTGELFF. CDR3 bases: TGTGCCAGCAGTTTCTACAGGGGCACCGGGGAGCTGTTTTTT.

The chain joins TRBV6-5 to TRBJ2-7; the D gene is possibly TRBD2 (6 bases). Germline V gives CDR1 MNHEY, CDR2 SVGAGI. The V gene lost 10 bases and the J gene lost 2 bases, with 12 bases spanning the gap. The CDR3 is 12 amino acids. CDR3 protein: CATRGNAYEQYF. CDR3 nucleotide sequence: TGTGCCACTCGGGGGAATGCCTACGAGCAGTACTTC.

The chain has TRBV11-2 and TRBJ1-2; 7 nucleotides match TRBD1. The trim removed 5 bases at V and 7 bases at J, leaving 13 bases unmatched. In germline, CDR1 is SGHAT, CDR2 FQNNGV. CDR3 length equals 15 residues. The CDR3 DNA reads as TGTGCCAGCAGCGGACGGGACAGATTTCTTTTTGGCTACACCTTC. This sequence encodes CASSGRDRFLFGYTF.